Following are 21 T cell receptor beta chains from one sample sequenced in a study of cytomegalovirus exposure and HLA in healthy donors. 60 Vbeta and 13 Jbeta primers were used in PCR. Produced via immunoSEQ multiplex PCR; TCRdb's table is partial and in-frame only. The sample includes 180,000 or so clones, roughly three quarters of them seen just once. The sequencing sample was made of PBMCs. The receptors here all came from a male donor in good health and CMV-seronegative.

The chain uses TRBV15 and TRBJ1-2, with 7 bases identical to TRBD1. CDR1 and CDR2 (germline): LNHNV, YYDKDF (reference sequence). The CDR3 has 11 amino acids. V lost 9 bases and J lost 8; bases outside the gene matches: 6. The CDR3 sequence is CATGDRGGYTF. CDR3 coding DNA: TGTGCCACGGGGGACAGAGGAGGCTACACCTTC. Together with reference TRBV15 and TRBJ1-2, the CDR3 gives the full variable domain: DAMVIQNPRYQVTQFGKPVTLSCSQTLNHNVMYWYQQKSSQAPKLLFHYYDKDFNNEADTPDNFQSRRPNTSFCFLDIRSPGLGDTAMYLCATGDRGGYTFGSGTRLTVV.

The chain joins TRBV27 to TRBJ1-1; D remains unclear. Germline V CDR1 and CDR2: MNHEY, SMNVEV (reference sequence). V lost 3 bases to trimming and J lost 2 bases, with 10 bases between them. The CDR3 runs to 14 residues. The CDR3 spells CASSFSGENTEAFF. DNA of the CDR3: TGTGCCAGCAGTTTTTCAGGTGAAAACACTGAAGCTTTCTTT.

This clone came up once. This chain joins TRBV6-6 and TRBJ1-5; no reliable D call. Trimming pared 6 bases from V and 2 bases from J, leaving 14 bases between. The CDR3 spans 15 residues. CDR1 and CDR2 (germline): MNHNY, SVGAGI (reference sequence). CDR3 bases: TGTGCCAGCAGGCAAATAATTGGAGGCAATCAGCCCCAGCATTTT. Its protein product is CASRQIIGGNQPQHF.

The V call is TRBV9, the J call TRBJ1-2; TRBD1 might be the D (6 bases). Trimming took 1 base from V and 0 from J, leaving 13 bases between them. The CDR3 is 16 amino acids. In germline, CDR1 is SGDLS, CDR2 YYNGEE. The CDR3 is CASSVTGITTNYGYTF. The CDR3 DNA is TGTGCCAGCAGCGTAACAGGGATAACTACTAACTATGGCTACACCTTC. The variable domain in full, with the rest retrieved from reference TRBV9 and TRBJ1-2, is DSGVTQTPKHLITATGQRVTLRCSPRSGDLSVYWYQQSLDQGLQFLIQYYNGEERAKGNILERFSAQQFPDLHSELNLSSLELGDSALYFCASSVTGITTNYGYTFGSGTRLTVV.

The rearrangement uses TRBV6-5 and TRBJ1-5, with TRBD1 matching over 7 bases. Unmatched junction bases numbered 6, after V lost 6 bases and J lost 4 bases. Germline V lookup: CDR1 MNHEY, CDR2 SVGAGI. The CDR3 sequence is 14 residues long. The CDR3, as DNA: TGTGCCAGCAGCCAGGGGGGCCCGAATCAGCCCCAGCATTTT. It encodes CASSQGGPNQPQHF.

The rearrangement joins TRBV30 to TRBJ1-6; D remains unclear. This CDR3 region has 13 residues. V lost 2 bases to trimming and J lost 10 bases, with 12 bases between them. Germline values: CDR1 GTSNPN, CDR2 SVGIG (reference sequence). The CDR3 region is CAWSSGGQSPLHF. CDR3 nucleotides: TGTGCCTGGAGTAGTGGTGGGCAATCACCCCTCCACTTT.

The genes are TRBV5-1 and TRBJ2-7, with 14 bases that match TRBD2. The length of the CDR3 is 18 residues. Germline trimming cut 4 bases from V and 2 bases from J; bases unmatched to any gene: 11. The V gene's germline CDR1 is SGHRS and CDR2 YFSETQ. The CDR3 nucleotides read TGCGCCAGCAGCCTCGGACTAGCGGGGGGACGTGATCCCTACGAGCAGTACTTC. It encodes CASSLGLAGGRDPYEQYF.

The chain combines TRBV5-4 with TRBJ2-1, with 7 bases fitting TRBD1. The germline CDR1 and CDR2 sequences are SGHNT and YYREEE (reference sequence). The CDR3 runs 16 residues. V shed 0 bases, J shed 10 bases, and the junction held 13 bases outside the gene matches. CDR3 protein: CASSLAPQGLRGEQFF. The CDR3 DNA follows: TGTGCCAGCAGCTTGGCGCCACAGGGGTTAAGGGGCGAGCAGTTCTTC.

The DNA of the CDR3 is TGTGCCTGGAGCAACCGCGGGGGTTGGGCAGATACGCAGTATTTT. It encodes CAWSNRGGWADTQYF. V and J are TRBV30 and TRBJ2-3, with 7 bases lining up with TRBD2. V dropped 3 bases and J dropped 4; count of bases not matched to a gene: 10. This CDR3 contains 15 residues. CDR1 is GTSNPN and CDR2 is SVGIG in the germline V gene (reference sequence).

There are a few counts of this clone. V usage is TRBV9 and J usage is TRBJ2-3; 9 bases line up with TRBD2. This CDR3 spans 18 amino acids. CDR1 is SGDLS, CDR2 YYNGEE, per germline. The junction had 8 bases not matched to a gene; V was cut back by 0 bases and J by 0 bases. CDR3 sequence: CASSVGAGGTTSTDTQYF. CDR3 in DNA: TGTGCCAGCAGCGTAGGCGCGGGGGGGACTACTAGCACAGATACGCAGTATTTT. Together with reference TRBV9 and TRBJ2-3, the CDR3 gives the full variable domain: DSGVTQTPKHLITATGQRVTLRCSPRSGDLSVYWYQQSLDQGLQFLIQYYNGEERAKGNILERFSAQQFPDLHSELNLSSLELGDSALYFCASSVGAGGTTSTDTQYFGPGTRLTVL.

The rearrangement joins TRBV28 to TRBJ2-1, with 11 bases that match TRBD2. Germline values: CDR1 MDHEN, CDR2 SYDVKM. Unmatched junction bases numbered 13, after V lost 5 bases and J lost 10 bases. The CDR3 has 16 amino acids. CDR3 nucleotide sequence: TGTGCCAGCAGTCGGGGGGGGGCTAGCGGGAGGAAGGAGCAGTTCTTC. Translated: CASSRGGASGRKEQFF. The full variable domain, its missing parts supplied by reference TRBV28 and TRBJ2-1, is DVKVTQSSRYLVKRTGEKVFLECVQDMDHENMFWYRQDPGLGLRLIYFSYDVKMKEKGDIPEGYSVSREKKERFSLILESASTNQTSMYLCASSRGGASGRKEQFFGPGTRLTVL.

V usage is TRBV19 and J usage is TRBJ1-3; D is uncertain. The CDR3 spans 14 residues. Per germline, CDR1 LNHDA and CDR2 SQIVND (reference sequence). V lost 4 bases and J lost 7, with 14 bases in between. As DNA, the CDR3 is TGTGCCAGTAGTACCCTCTACCGCGGGAACACCATATATTTT. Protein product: CASSTLYRGNTIYF.

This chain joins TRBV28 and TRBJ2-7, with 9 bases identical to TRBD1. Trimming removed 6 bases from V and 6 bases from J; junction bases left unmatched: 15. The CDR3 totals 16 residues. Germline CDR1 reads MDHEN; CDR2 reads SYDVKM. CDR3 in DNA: TGTGCCAGCAGGTCCACCGGGACAGGGTCCATCTCCGAGCAGTACTTC. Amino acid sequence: CASRSTGTGSISEQYF.

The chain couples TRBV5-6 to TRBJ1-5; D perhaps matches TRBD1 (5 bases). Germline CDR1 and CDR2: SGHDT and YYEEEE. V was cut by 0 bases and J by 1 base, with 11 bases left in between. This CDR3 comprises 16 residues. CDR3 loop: CASSLEAGLSNQPQHF. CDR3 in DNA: TGTGCCAGCAGCTTGGAGGCAGGGCTCAGCAATCAGCCCCAGCATTTT.

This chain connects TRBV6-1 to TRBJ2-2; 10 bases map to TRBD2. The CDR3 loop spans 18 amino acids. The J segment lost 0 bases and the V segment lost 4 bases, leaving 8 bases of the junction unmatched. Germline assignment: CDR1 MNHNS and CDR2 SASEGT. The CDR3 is CASSVLGLAEANTGELFF. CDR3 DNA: TGTGCCAGCAGTGTATTAGGACTAGCGGAAGCGAACACCGGGGAGCTGTTTTTT.

The CDR3 region has the DNA TGTGCCAGCAGTGAAGAAACAGGAAACTATGGCTACACCTTC. Its translation: CASSEETGNYGYTF. The chain uses TRBV2 and TRBJ1-2, with D perhaps TRBD1 (5 bases). The CDR3 has 14 amino acids. CDR1 SNHLY and CDR2 FYNNEI come from the germline V gene. The V gene lost 1 base and the J gene lost 2 bases, with 8 bases spanning the gap. Looking up the rest from reference TRBV2 and TRBJ1-2 gives the full variable domain: EPEVTQTPSHQVTQMGQEVILRCVPISNHLYFYWYRQILGQKVEFLVSFYNNEISEKSEIFDDQFSVERPDGSNFTLKIRSTKLEDSAMYFCASSEETGNYGYTFGSGTRLTVV.

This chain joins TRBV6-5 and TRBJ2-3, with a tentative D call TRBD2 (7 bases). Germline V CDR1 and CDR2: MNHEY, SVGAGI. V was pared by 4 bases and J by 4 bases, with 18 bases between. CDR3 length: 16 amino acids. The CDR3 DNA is TGTGCCAGCAGTTTCAGGGGAGGGCTCTCCCCAGATACGCAGTATTTT. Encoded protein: CASSFRGGLSPDTQYF.

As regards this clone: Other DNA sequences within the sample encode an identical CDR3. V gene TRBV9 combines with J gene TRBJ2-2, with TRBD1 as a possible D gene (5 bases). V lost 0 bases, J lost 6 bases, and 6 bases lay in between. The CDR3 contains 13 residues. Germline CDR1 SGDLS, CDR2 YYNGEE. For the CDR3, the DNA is TGTGCCAGCAGCGTAGGGGGCTCCGGGGAGCTGTTTTTT. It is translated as CASSVGGSGELFF.

CDR3 DNA sequence: TGTGCCAGCAGTTCTCTAACAGGGGGCAATCAGCCCCAGCATTTT. Translated: CASSSLTGGNQPQHF. The chain couples TRBV6-5 to TRBJ1-5, with TRBD1 identical over 7 bases. Germline CDR1 is MNHEY and CDR2 is SVGAGI. The V and J ends lost 4 bases and 2 bases, in that order; junction bases with no gene match: 5. CDR3 length equals 15 residues.

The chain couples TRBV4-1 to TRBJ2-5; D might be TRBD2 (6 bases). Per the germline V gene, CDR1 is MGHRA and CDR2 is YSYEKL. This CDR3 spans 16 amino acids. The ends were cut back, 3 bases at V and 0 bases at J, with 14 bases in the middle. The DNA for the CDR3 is TGCGCCAGCAGCCAGGGGGACGGGAGTTACCAAGAGACCCAGTACTTC. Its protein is CASSQGDGSYQETQYF.

The CDR3 region is CASSIPDRNTEAFF. In nucleotides, the CDR3 is TGTGCCAGTAGTATACCTGACAGGAACACTGAAGCTTTCTTT. This sequence joins TRBV19 and TRBJ1-1, with a weak D call TRBD1 (5 bases). Per the germline V gene, CDR1 is LNHDA and CDR2 is SQIVND (reference sequence). This CDR3 is built from 14 residues. Trimming removed 2 bases from V and 1 base from J, with 8 bases in between.